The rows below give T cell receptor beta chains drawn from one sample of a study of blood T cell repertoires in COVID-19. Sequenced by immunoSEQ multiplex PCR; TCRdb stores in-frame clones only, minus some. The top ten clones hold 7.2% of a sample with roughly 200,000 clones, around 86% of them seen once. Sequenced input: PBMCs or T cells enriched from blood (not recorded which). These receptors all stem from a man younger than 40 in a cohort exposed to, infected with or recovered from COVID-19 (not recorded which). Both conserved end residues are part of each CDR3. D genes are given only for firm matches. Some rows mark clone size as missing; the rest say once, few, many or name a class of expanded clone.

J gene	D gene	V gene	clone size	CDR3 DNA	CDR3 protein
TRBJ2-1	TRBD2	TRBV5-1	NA	TGCGCCAGCAATCTAGCGGGAGGTTTCAATGAGCAGTTCTTC	CASNLAGGFNEQFF
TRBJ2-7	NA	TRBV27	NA	TGTGCCAGCAGTTTTTATCCGGCGGGAAGCTACGAGCAGTACTTC	CASSFYPAGSYEQYF
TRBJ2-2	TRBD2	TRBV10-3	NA	TGTGCCATCAGGAGGGGCGGGAGTTCCGGGGAGCTGTTTTTT	CAIRRGGSSGELFF
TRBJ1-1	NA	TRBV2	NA	TGTGCCAGCAGTCGACTCCAGGGGACCACTGAAGCTTTCTTT	CASSRLQGTTEAFF
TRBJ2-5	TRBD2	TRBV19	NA	TGTGCCAGTAGTATCGCGGGAGGGCGGGAGACCCAGTACTTC	CASSIAGGRETQYF
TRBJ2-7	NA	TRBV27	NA	TGTGCCAGCAGTTTATCGGCCACCTACGAGCAGTACTTC	CASSLSATYEQYF
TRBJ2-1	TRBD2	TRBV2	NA	TGTGCCAGCAGTGAAGCTAGCGGGAGGGCCGAGGAGCAGTTCTTC	CASSEASGRAEEQFF
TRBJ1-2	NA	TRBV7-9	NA	TGTGCCAGCAGCTTAGGGGGCGGCTACACCTTC	CASSLGGGYTF
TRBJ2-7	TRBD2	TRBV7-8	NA	TGTGCCAGCAGCTTAGGGACTAGCGGAACCTACGAGCAGTACTTC	CASSLGTSGTYEQYF
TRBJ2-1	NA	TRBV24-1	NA	TGTGCCACCAGTGATTTAAGCGCCGATGAGCAGTTCTTC	CATSDLSADEQFF
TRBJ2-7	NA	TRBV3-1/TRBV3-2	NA	TGTGCCAGCACTTCAGGCCCGGACGAGCAGTACTTC	CASTSGPDEQYF
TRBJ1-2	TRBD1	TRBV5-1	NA	TGCGCCAGCAGCTTGGATGGGACAGACTATGGCTACACCTTC	CASSLDGTDYGYTF
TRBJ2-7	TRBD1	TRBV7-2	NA	TGTGCCAGCAGCTTAGTTCTGGGGGACAGGGGGAACCCCTACGAGCAGTACTTC	CASSLVLGDRGNPYEQYF
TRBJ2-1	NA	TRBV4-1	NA	TGCGCCAGCAGCCAACTCGGGGCCAGGGGATCGTTTCCTGGTGAGCAGTTCTTC	CASSQLGARGSFPGEQFF
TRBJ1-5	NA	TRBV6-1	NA	TGTGCCAGCAGTGAAAGCACAGCCGGGGATCAGCCCCAGCATTTT	CASSESTAGDQPQHF
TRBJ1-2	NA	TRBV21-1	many	TGTGCCAGCAGCTTCATGGGACTTCGGGGCTACACCTTC	CASSFMGLRGYTF
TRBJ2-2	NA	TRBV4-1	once	TGCGCCAGCAGCTTTGACTTGTCGGTGGGGGAGCTGTTTTTT	CASSFDLSVGELFF
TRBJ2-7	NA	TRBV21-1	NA	TGTGCCAGCAGCTCCCACGGGAATACCCTCCACGTGCAGTACTTC	CASSSHGNTLHVQYF
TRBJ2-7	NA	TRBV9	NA	TGTGCCAGCAGCGTTAGCGACTCATGGACCAACGAGCAGTACTTC	CASSVSDSWTNEQYF
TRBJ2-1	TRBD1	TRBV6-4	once	TGTGCCAGCAGTGACTCAGGGACAGCTTACAATGAGCAGTTCTTC	CASSDSGTAYNEQFF
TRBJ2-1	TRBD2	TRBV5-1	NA	TGCGCCAGCAGCTTGGCCGCGCTAGCGGGGATCAATCCGTCGCAGTTCTTC	CASSLAALAGINPSQFF
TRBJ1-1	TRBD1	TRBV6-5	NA	TGTGCCAGCAGTTACTCAGGACAGGGTTCGACTGAAGCTTTCTTT	CASSYSGQGSTEAFF
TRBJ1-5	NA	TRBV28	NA	TGTGCCAGCAGTTTACTGGGGCAGGGTCAGCCCCAGCATTTT	CASSLLGQGQPQHF
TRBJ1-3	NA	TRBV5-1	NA	TGCGCCAGCAGCCCAAGCCGCTCTGGAAACACCATATATTTT	CASSPSRSGNTIYF
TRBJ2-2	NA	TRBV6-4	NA	TGTGCCAGCAGTGTGGAGTTGGCCGGGGAGCTGTTTTTT	CASSVELAGELFF
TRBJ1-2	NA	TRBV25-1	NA	TGTGCCAGCAGGCAGGGCTATGGCTACACCTTC	CASRQGYGYTF
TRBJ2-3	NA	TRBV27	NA	TGTGCCAGTGGACCGGGGTTTGAACAGTATTTT	CASGPGFEQYF
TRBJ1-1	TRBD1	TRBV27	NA	TGTGCCAGCAGTACGGGACAGGGAGGCACTGAAGCTTTCTTT	CASSTGQGGTEAFF
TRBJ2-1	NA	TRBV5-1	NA	TGCGCCAGCAGCCCCCCAACGGGAGTTTCAGGCAATGAGCAGTTCTTC	CASSPPTGVSGNEQFF
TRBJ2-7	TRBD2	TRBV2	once	TGTGCCAGCAGTGGGGGCGGGAGGGGAGAGAGCGAGCAGTACTTC	CASSGGGRGESEQYF
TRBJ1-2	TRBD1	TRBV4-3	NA	TGCGCCAGCAGCCCCGGGACAGGGAACTATGGCTACACCTTC	CASSPGTGNYGYTF
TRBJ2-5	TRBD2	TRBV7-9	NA	TGTGCCAGCAGCCTCGGGACTAGCGGGACGGGGAGAGAGACCCAGTACTTC	CASSLGTSGTGRETQYF
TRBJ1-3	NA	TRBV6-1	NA	TGTGCCAGCAGTGAGGACGGGAGCTCTGGAAACACCATATATTTT	CASSEDGSSGNTIYF
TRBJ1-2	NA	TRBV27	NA	TGTGCCAGCAGTTTACTAGGGGGAGATGGCTACACCTTC	CASSLLGGDGYTF
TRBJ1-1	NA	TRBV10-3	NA	TGTGCCATCAGTGAGTCGACTCTGGCGGACACTGAAGCTTTCTTT	CAISESTLADTEAFF
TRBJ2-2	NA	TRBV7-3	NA	TGTGCCAGCAGCCACGGGACTCCCTACACCGGGGAGCTGTTTTTT	CASSHGTPYTGELFF